The present TCR beta chain was sequenced within a study of early T cells in non-severe SARS-CoV-2 infection. TCRdb analysed the 5' RACE reads with MiXCR anew, one entry per CDR3 protein. The table shows 63,000 or so distinct CDR3 sequences, with 12% occurring only once. The CDR3 extends over 14 amino acids. Germline V gene data show CDR1 as SGHTA and CDR2 as FQGNSA. The V end lost 0 bases, the J end lost 5 bases, and 10 bases lay between the germline ends. This TCR derives from an adult who was a healthcare worker with PCR-confirmed SARS-CoV-2 infection or an uninfected control (not recorded which). V and J are TRBV7-2 and TRBJ2-5, with unresolved D. The sequencing input was whole blood. This CDR3 reads CASSLAWGLETQYF. CDR3 in DNA: TGTGCCAGCAGCTTAGCGTGGGGTTTGGAGACCCAGTACTTC.